This T cell receptor (beta chain) stems from a study of shared clonotypes between healthy human individuals. General study points: It was anticipated that sequencing depth would influence how many clonotypes donors shared. Sharing across a handful of donors was seen in approximately 5.2% of naive CD4 clonotypes.

TCRdb keeps only in-frame clones here, not all; method: immunoSEQ multiplex PCR. The profile shows around 1.1 million clones, 75% to 85% of them singletons. Remarks on this clone: Its target is not known.

The germline gives CDR1 SGHTA, CDR2 FQGNSA. This CDR3 region has 14 residues. Trimming cost V 7 bases and J 3 bases, with 16 bases left between them. The TCR was taken from a man younger than 35 in good health. Some clones in this sample may be carry-over from other donors' samples. Input material: memory CD4+ T cells from PBMCs. The sample's subset: CD45RA-negative fraction. The rearrangement uses TRBV7-2 and TRBJ2-7, with a tentative D call TRBD2 (6 bases). The CDR3 DNA sequence: TGTGCCAGCACCCTCATGCTCGGGGGCTACGAGCAGTACTTC. Translation gives CASTLMLGGYEQYF.